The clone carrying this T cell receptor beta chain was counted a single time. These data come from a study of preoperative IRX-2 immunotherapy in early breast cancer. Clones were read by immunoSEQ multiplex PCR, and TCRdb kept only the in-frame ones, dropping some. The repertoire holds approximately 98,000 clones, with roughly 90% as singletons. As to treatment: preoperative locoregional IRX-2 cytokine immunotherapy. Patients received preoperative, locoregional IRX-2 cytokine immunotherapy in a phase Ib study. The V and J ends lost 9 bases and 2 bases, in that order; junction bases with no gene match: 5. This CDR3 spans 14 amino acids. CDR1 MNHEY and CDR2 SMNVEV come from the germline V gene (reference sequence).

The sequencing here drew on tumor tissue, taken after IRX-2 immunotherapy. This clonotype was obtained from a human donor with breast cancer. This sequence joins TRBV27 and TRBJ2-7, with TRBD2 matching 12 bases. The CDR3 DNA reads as TGTGCCAGTAGCCTAGCGGGGGGGACCTACGAGCAGTACTTC. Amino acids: CASSLAGGTYEQYF.